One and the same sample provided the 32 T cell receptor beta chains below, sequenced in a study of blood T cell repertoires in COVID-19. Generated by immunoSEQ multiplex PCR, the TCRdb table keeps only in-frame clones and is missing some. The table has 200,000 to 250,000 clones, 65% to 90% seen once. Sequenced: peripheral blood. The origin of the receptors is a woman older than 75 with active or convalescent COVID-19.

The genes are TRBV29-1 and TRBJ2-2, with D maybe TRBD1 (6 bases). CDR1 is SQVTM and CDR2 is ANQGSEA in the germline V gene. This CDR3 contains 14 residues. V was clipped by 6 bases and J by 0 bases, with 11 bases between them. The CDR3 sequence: CSVQGQANTGELFF. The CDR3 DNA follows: TGCAGCGTCCAGGGACAAGCGAACACCGGGGAGCTGTTTTTT.

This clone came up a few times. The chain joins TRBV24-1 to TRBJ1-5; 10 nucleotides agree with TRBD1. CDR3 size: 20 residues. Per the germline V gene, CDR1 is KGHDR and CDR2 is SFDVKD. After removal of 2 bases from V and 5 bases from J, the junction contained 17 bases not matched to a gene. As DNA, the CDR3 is TGTGCCACCAGTGATTCGGAGAAGGACAGGGGGGACTTAGGGGATCAGCCCCAGCATTTT. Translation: CATSDSEKDRGDLGDQPQHF.

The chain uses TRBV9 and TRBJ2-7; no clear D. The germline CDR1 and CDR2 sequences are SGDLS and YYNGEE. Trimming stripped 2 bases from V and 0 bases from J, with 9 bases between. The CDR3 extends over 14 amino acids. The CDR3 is CASSVKTGSYEQYF. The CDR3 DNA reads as TGTGCCAGCAGCGTTAAAACCGGCTCCTACGAGCAGTACTTC.

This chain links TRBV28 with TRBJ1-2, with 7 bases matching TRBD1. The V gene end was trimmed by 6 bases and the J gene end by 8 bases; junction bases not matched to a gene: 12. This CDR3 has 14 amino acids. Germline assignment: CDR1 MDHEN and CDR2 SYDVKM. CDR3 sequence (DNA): TGTGCCAGCAGCCTTCACGACAGGGTGGGCGGCTACACCTTC. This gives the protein CASSLHDRVGGYTF.

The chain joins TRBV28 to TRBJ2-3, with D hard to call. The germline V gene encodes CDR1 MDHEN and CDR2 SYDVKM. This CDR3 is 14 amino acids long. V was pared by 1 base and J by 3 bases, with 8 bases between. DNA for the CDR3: TGTGCCAGCAGTTTATCCCCTAGGACAGATACGCAGTATTTT. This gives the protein CASSLSPRTDTQYF.

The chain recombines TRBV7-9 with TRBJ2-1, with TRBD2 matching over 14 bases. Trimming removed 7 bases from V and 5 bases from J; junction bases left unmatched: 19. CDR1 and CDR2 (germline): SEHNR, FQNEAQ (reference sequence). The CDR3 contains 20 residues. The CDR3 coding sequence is TGTGCCAGCACCCTTACCCGAAGACTAGCGGGAGGGCCTGGGGACAATGAGCAGTTCTTC. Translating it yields CASTLTRRLAGGPGDNEQFF.

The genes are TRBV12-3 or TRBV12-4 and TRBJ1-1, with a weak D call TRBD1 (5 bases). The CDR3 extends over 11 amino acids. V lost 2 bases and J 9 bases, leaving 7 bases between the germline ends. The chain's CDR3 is CASSLSGKAFF. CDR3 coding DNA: TGTGCCAGCAGTTTATCAGGGAAAGCTTTCTTT.

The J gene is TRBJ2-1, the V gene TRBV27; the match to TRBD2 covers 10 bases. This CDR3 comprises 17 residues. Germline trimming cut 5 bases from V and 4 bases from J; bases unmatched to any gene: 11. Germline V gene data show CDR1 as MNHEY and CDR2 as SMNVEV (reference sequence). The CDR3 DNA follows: TGTGCCAGCAGTCTCAAAAGCCATAGCGGGGGGTACAATGAGCAGTTCTTC. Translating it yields CASSLKSHSGGYNEQFF.

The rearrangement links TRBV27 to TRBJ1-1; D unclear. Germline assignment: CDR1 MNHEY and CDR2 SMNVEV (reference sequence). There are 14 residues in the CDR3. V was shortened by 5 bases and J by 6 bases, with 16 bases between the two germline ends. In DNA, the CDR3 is TGTGCCAGCAGTCCGTGGCCGAGGGCGCCTGAAGCTTTCTTT. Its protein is CASSPWPRAPEAFF.

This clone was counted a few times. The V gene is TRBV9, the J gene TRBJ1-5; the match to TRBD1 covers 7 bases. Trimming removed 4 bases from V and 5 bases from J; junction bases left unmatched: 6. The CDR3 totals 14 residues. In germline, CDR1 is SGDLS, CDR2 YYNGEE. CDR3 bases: TGTGCCAGCAGCCCCACAGGGGTTGATCAGCCCCAGCATTTT. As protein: CASSPTGVDQPQHF.

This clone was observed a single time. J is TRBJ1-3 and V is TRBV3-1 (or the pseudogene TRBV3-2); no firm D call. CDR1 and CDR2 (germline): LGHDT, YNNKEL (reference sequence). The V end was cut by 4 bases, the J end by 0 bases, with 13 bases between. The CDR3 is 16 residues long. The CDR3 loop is CASSPNYGDSGNTIYF. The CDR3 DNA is TGTGCCAGCAGCCCAAATTACGGAGACTCTGGAAACACCATATATTTT.

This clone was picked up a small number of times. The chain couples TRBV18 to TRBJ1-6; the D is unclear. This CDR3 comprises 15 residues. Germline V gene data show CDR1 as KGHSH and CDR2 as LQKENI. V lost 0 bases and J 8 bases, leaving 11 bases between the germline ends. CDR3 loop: CASSPPAGGDSPLHF. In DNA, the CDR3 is TGTGCCAGCTCACCACCGGCCGGAGGAGATTCACCCCTCCACTTT. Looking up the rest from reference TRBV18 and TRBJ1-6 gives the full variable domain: NAGVMQNPRHLVRRRGQEARLRCSPMKGHSHVYWYRQLPEEGLKFMVYLQKENIIDESGMPKERFSAEFPKEGPSILRIQQVVRGDSAAYFCASSPPAGGDSPLHFGNGTRLTVT.

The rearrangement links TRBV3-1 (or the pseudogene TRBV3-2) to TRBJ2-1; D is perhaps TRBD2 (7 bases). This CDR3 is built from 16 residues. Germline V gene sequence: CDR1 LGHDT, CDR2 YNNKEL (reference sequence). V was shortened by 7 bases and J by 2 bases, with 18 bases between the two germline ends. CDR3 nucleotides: TGTGCCAGCAAAAATTGGGGGGGCGGGACCTACAATGAGCAGTTCTTC. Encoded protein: CASKNWGGGTYNEQFF.

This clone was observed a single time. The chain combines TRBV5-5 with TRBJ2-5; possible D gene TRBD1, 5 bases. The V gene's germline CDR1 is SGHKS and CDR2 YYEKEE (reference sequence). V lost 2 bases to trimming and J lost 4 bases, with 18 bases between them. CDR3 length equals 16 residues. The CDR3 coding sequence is TGTGCCAGCAGCTTTTCAATGCAGGGCATAGCAGAGACCCAGTACTTC. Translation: CASSFSMQGIAETQYF.

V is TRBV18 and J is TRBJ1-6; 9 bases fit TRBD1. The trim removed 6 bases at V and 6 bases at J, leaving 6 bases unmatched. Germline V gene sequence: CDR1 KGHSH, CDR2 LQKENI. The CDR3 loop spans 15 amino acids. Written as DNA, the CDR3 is TGTGCCAGCTCGCCGGGACAGGGTGTTAATTCACCCCTCCACTTT. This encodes CASSPGQGVNSPLHF.

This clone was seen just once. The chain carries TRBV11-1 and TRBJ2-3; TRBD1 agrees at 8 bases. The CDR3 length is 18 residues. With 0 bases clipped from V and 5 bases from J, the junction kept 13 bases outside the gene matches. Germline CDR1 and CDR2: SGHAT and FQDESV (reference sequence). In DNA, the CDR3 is TGTGCCAGCAGCTTAGCGCGTCGGCGCAGGGGGCCCAAAGATACGCAGTATTTT. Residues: CASSLARRRRGPKDTQYF. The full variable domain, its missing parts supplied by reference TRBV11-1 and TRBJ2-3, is EAEVAQSPRYKITEKSQAVAFWCDPISGHATLYWYRQILGQGPELLVQFQDESVVDDSQLPKDRFSAERLKGVDSTLKIQPAELGDSAMYLCASSLARRRRGPKDTQYFGPGTRLTVL.

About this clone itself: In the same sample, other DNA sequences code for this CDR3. CDR3 nucleotides: TGCGCCAGCAGCTTGGGACAGGGAGAGACCCAGTACTTC. It encodes CASSLGQGETQYF. This chain connects TRBV5-1 to TRBJ2-5; 7 positions match TRBD1. The V segment lost 0 bases and the J segment 4 bases; nucleotides outside the gene matches: 0. The CDR3 has 13 amino acids. Germline V gene data show CDR1 as SGHRS and CDR2 as YFSETQ.

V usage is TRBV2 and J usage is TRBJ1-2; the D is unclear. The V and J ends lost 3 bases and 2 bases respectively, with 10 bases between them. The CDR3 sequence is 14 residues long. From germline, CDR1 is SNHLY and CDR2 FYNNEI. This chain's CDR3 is CASSDEWLNYGYTF. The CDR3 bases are TGTGCCAGCAGTGACGAATGGCTGAACTATGGCTACACCTTC. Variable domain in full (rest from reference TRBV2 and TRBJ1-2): EPEVTQTPSHQVTQMGQEVILRCVPISNHLYFYWYRQILGQKVEFLVSFYNNEISEKSEIFDDQFSVERPDGSNFTLKIRSTKLEDSAMYFCASSDEWLNYGYTFGSGTRLTVV.

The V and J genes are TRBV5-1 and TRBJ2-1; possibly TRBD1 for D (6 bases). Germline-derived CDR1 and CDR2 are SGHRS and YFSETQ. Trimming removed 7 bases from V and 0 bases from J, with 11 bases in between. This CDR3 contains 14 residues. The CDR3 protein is CASGGQSSYNEQFF. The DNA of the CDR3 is TGCGCCAGCGGGGGACAAAGCTCCTACAATGAGCAGTTCTTC.

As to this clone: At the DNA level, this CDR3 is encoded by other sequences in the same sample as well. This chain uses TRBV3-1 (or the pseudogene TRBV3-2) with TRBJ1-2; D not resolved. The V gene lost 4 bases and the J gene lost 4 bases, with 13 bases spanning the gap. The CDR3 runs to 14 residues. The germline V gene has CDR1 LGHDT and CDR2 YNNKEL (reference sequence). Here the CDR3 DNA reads TGTGCCAGCAGCCCGCGGGAGACCTTCTATGGCTACACCTTC. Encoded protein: CASSPRETFYGYTF.

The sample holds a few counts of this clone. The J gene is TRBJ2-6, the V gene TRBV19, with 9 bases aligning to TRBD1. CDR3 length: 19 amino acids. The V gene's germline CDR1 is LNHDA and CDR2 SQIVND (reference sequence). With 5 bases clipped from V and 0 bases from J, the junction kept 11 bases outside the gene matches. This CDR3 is CASSSSVGQGISGANVLTF. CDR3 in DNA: TGTGCCAGTAGTTCCTCCGTCGGACAGGGGATCTCTGGGGCCAACGTCCTGACTTTC.

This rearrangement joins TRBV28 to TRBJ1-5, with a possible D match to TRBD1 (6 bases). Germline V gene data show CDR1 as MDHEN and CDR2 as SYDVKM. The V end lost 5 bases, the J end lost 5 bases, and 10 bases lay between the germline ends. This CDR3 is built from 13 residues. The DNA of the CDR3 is TGTGCCAGCAGTCTGGGGGCCGATCAGCCCCAGCATTTT. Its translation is CASSLGADQPQHF. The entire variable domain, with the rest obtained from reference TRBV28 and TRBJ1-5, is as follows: DVKVTQSSRYLVKRTGEKVFLECVQDMDHENMFWYRQDPGLGLRLIYFSYDVKMKEKGDIPEGYSVSREKKERFSLILESASTNQTSMYLCASSLGADQPQHFGDGTRLSIL.

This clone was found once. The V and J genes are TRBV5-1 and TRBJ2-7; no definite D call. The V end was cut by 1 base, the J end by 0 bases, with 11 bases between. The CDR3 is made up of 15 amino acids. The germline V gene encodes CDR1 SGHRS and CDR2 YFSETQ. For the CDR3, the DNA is TGCGCCAGCAGCTTGTTCAGTACGGGCTCCTACGAGCAGTACTTC. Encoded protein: CASSLFSTGSYEQYF. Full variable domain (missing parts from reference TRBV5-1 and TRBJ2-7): KAGVTQTPRYLIKTRGQQVTLSCSPISGHRSVSWYQQTPGQGLQFLFEYFSETQRNKGNFPGRFSGRQFSNSRSEMNVSTLELGDSALYLCASSLFSTGSYEQYFGPGTRLTVT.

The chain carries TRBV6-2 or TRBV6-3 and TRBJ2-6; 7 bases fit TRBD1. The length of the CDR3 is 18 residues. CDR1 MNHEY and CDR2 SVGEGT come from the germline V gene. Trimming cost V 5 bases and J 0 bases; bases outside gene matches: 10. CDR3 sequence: CASSAPGQTFSGANVLTF. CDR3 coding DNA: TGTGCCAGCAGTGCTCCGGGACAGACCTTCTCTGGGGCCAACGTCCTGACTTTC.

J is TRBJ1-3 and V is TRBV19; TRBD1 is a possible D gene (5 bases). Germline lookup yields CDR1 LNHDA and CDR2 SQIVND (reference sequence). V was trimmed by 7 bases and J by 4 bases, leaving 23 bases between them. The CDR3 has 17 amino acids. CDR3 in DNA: TGTGCCAGTACCAGGTGGGGCCTCGGAAACACCGGAAACACCATATATTTT. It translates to CASTRWGLGNTGNTIYF.

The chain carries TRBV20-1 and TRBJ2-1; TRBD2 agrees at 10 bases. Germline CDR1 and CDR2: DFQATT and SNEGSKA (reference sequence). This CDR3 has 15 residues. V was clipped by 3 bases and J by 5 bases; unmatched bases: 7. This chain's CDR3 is CSASEHSGRHNEQFF. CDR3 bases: TGCAGTGCTAGTGAACATAGCGGGAGGCACAATGAGCAGTTCTTC.

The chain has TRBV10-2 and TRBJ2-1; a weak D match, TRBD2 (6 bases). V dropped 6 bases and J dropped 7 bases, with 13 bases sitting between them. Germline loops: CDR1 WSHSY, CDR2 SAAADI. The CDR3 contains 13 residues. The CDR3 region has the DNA TGCGCCAGCAGCCGGGAGAGTGGTAATGAGCAGTTCTTC. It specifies CASSRESGNEQFF.

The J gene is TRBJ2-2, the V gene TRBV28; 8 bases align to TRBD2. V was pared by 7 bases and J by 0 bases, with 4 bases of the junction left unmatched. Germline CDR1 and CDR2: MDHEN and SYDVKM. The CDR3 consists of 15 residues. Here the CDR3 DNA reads TGTGCCAGCATTCATAGCGGGACGAACACCGGGGAGCTGTTTTTT. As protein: CASIHSGTNTGELFF.

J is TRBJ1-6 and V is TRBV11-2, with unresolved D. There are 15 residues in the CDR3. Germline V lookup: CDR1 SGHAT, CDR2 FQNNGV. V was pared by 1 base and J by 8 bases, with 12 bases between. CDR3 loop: CASSLGATVDSPLHF. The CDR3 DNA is TGTGCCAGCAGCTTAGGTGCGACTGTGGATTCACCCCTCCACTTT.

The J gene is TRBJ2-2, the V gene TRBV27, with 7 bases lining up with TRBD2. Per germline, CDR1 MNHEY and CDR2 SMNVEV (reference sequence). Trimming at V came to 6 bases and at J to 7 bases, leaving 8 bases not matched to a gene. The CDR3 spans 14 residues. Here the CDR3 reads CASRPTTSNGELFF. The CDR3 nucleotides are TGTGCCAGCAGACCGACGACTAGCAACGGGGAGCTGTTTTTT.

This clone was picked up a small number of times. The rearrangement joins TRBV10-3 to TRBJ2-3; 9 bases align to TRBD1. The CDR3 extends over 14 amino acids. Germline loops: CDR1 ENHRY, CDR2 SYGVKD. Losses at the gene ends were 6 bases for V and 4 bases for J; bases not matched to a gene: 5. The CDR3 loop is CAISRDRDADTQYF. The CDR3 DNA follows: TGTGCCATCAGCCGGGACAGGGACGCAGATACGCAGTATTTT.

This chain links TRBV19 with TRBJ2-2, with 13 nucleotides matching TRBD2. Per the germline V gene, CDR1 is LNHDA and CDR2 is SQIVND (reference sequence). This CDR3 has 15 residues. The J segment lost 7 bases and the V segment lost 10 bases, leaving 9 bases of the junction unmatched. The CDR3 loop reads CATWTSGRPSGELFF. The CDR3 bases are TGTGCCACCTGGACTAGCGGGAGACCCAGCGGGGAGCTGTTTTTT.